The 8 T cell receptor beta chains presented below share a single source sample, sequenced in a study of blood T cell repertoires in COVID-19. The table came from immunoSEQ multiplex PCR; TCRdb's copy has only in-frame clones and leaves some out. The sample consists of more than 110,000 clones, around nine tenths of them appearing once. The source material was peripheral blood. All receptors come from a woman aged 40 to 55 with acute or convalescent COVID-19.

The chain recombines TRBV28 with TRBJ2-7; 8 bases fit TRBD2. The ends lost 5 bases at V and 7 bases at J; junction bases unmatched: 10. CDR1 is MDHEN and CDR2 is SYDVKM in the germline V gene. The CDR3 is 14 residues long. The CDR3 loop reads CASSGTGGESEQYF. CDR3 nucleotides: TGTGCCAGCAGTGGGACGGGGGGGGAAAGTGAGCAGTACTTC. The whole variable domain, filled in from reference TRBV28 and TRBJ2-7, reads DVKVTQSSRYLVKRTGEKVFLECVQDMDHENMFWYRQDPGLGLRLIYFSYDVKMKEKGDIPEGYSVSREKKERFSLILESASTNQTSMYLCASSGTGGESEQYFGPGTRLTVT.

This sequence joins TRBV10-3 and TRBJ1-6, with 8 nucleotides matching TRBD1. CDR1 ENHRY and CDR2 SYGVKD come from the germline V gene. This CDR3 is 14 amino acids long. Trimming at V came to 8 bases and at J to 9 bases, leaving 9 bases not matched to a gene. The CDR3 is CAIGPGTGGSPLHF. The CDR3, as DNA: TGTGCCATCGGCCCCGGGACAGGAGGTTCACCCCTCCACTTT.

The chain has TRBV10-3 and TRBJ2-1, with 10 positions matching TRBD2. Germline V gene sequence: CDR1 ENHRY, CDR2 SYGVKD. The CDR3 runs to 17 residues. The ends lost 0 bases at V and 7 bases at J; junction bases unmatched: 9. The CDR3 coding sequence is TGTGCCATCAGTGAGTCCCTAGCGGGGGCTCCGGGGAATGAGCAGTTCTTC. It yields the protein CAISESLAGAPGNEQFF.

As concerns this clone: The same CDR3 is also encoded by other DNA sequences in this sample. The chain couples TRBV5-1 to TRBJ2-2, with D perhaps matching TRBD1 (5 bases). Per the germline V gene, CDR1 is SGHRS and CDR2 is YFSETQ. This CDR3 spans 15 amino acids. Trimming removed 1 base from V and 2 bases from J, with 9 bases in between. CDR3 region: CASSLTGTNTGELFF. CDR3 bases: TGCGCCAGCAGCTTGACAGGTACAAACACCGGGGAGCTGTTTTTT.

This clone was seen a single time. V is TRBV6-6 and J is TRBJ1-2, with 8 positions matching TRBD1. The CDR3 is 13 amino acids. The germline V gene has CDR1 MNHNY and CDR2 SVGAGI (reference sequence). Trimming removed 6 bases from V and 8 bases from J; junction bases left unmatched: 8. CDR3 DNA: TGTGCCAGCAGAAAGGACAGGGCGGAAGGCTACACCTTC. Translated, it gives CASRKDRAEGYTF.

The chain joins TRBV24-1 to TRBJ1-5; D not certain. The CDR3 runs to 14 residues. V was trimmed by 4 bases and J by 4 bases, leaving 10 bases between them. The germline CDR1 and CDR2 sequences are KGHDR and SFDVKD. Here the CDR3 DNA reads TGTGCCACCAGTGACCTGGGCCGGAATCAGCCCCAGCATTTT. It encodes CATSDLGRNQPQHF.

This clone was seen once. The CDR3 here is CASSREDREGYEQYF. CDR3 bases: TGTGCCAGCAGTCGGGAGGACAGGGAGGGGTACGAGCAGTACTTC. The V and J genes are TRBV6-4 and TRBJ2-7, with a possible D match to TRBD1 (8 bases). Germline-derived CDR1 and CDR2 are MRHNA and SNTAGT. This CDR3 has 15 amino acids. V shed 5 bases and J shed 4 bases, with 18 bases lying between them.

The chain couples TRBV11-3 to TRBJ2-2, with a weak D call TRBD2 (5 bases). The ends were cut back, 1 base at V and 0 bases at J, with 12 bases in the middle. In germline, CDR1 is SGHNT, CDR2 YENEEA. The CDR3 covers 17 residues. CDR3 bases: TGTGCCAGCAGCTTAGCCCCGGGAAGATCGAACACCGGGGAGCTGTTTTTT. Translating it yields CASSLAPGRSNTGELFF.